A selection of T cell receptor beta chains follows, all from one sample in a study of PD-1 blockade in classical Hodgkin lymphoma. Data came from immunoSEQ multiplex PCR; TCRdb stores just in-frame clones and leaves some out. The sample lists fewer than 100,000 clones; about nine tenths were seen once. Source: peripheral blood mononuclear cells (PBMCs), taken at baseline. These receptors came from a human donor with classical Hodgkin lymphoma. CDR3s leave out the opening cysteine and the closing phenylalanine or tryptophan. D genes are given only for firm matches.

D gene: .
V gene: TRBV5-5
J gene: TRBJ2-2
CDR3 protein: ASSVEVVGTGELF

D gene: TRBD2
V gene: TRBV11-2
J gene: TRBJ2-3
CDR3 protein: ASSLGAGGITDTQY

D gene: TRBD1
V gene: TRBV5-8
J gene: TRBJ1-1
CDR3 protein: ASSLGQGANTEAF

D gene: TRBD1
V gene: TRBV25-1
J gene: TRBJ1-3
CDR3 protein: ASSDGSGGRNTIY

D gene: .
V gene: TRBV7-9
J gene: TRBJ2-3
CDR3 protein: ASRSRSDTQY

D gene: TRBD2
V gene: TRBV2
J gene: TRBJ2-1
CDR3 protein: ASRAGGPVNEQF

D gene: .
V gene: TRBV18
J gene: TRBJ2-5
CDR3 protein: ASSPPSVETQY

D gene: .
V gene: TRBV5-1
J gene: TRBJ2-5
CDR3 protein: ASSLMGKETQY

D gene: .
V gene: TRBV20-1
J gene: TRBJ1-1
CDR3 protein: SATLQEAF

D gene: .
V gene: TRBV6-6
J gene: TRBJ2-1
CDR3 protein: ASSPGRNEQF

D gene: .
V gene: TRBV9
J gene: TRBJ2-5
CDR3 protein: ASSGGTTGGVGETQY

D gene: TRBD2
V gene: TRBV4-2
J gene: TRBJ2-2
CDR3 protein: ASSQDSSGWSGELF

D gene: TRBD1
V gene: TRBV6-5
J gene: TRBJ1-2
CDR3 protein: ASRSSKGQYYGYT

D gene: .
V gene: TRBV6-6
J gene: TRBJ2-2
CDR3 protein: ASSYPSGGSTGELF

D gene: .
V gene: TRBV27
J gene: TRBJ2-3
CDR3 protein: ASSFGQEAAHAAADTQY

D gene: .
V gene: TRBV18
J gene: TRBJ2-7
CDR3 protein: ASSPTEREQY

D gene: TRBD2
V gene: TRBV27
J gene: TRBJ2-7
CDR3 protein: ASSALAGGHGGYEQY

D gene: .
V gene: TRBV14
J gene: TRBJ2-7
CDR3 protein: ASSYGYEQY

D gene: .
V gene: TRBV12-2
J gene: TRBJ1-2
CDR3 protein: ASRKPGTPGNYGYT

D gene: TRBD2
V gene: TRBV2
J gene: TRBJ2-2
CDR3 protein: ASRWTSGTTGELF

D gene: TRBD1
V gene: TRBV7-9
J gene: TRBJ2-5
CDR3 protein: ASSRPGQQETQY

D gene: TRBD1
V gene: TRBV7-6
J gene: TRBJ1-3
CDR3 protein: ASSLRGRYSGDTSSGNTIY

D gene: TRBD1
V gene: TRBV30
J gene: TRBJ2-1
CDR3 protein: AWSVLDRVWNEQF

D gene: .
V gene: TRBV18
J gene: TRBJ2-6
CDR3 protein: ASSPAWSSGANVLT

D gene: TRBD1
V gene: TRBV10-3
J gene: TRBJ1-2
CDR3 protein: AISEGQGEYT

D gene: .
V gene: TRBV12-5
J gene: TRBJ2-3
CDR3 protein: AAGYGTDTQY

D gene: .
V gene: TRBV28
J gene: TRBJ1-1
CDR3 protein: ASSLFGQGLGTEAF

D gene: .
V gene: TRBV6-6
J gene: TRBJ2-3
CDR3 protein: ASSSTSIPSTDTQY

D gene: .
V gene: TRBV30
J gene: TRBJ1-5
CDR3 protein: AWRQGNSNQPQH

D gene: .
V gene: TRBV27
J gene: TRBJ1-5
CDR3 protein: ASSLQQYSNQPQH

D gene: .
V gene: TRBV6-5
J gene: TRBJ1-1
CDR3 protein: ASSYMTGDYTEAF

D gene: .
V gene: TRBV6-1
J gene: TRBJ2-7
CDR3 protein: ASARGGGVYEQY

D gene: .
V gene: TRBV7-9
J gene: TRBJ2-7
CDR3 protein: ASSLEGEGEQY

D gene: TRBD1
V gene: TRBV5-5
J gene: TRBJ1-4
CDR3 protein: ASSLETGEVGKLF

D gene: .
V gene: TRBV4-1
J gene: TRBJ2-1
CDR3 protein: ASSQWGGRGDNEQF

D gene: TRBD2
V gene: TRBV28
J gene: TRBJ2-7
CDR3 protein: ASSLGSSGNYEQY

D gene: TRBD1
V gene: TRBV2
J gene: TRBJ1-5
CDR3 protein: ASSLQGVQPQH

D gene: TRBD1
V gene: TRBV25-1
J gene: TRBJ1-1
CDR3 protein: ASSAQRDRGLATEAF

D gene: .
V gene: TRBV29-1
J gene: TRBJ1-1
CDR3 protein: SITKGLEAF

D gene: TRBD2
V gene: TRBV2
J gene: TRBJ2-1
CDR3 protein: ASLQRTTGTSGISNEQF

D gene: .
V gene: TRBV7-8
J gene: TRBJ2-7
CDR3 protein: ASSLRRGTSYEQY

D gene: .
V gene: TRBV10-3
J gene: TRBJ2-2
CDR3 protein: AISTGTPNTGELF

D gene: .
V gene: TRBV7-2
J gene: TRBJ2-7
CDR3 protein: ASSHIGYEQY

D gene: .
V gene: TRBV19
J gene: TRBJ2-1
CDR3 protein: ASTLTLGSSYNEQF